A selection of T cell receptor beta chains follows, all from one sample in a study of shared clonotypes between healthy human individuals. Assay: immunoSEQ multiplex PCR; the TCRdb copy retains only in-frame clones and omits some. The repertoire includes fewer than 3 million clones, just under 95% of them detected once, and 0.37% sits in the top ten. Source material: naive CD4+ T cells from PBMCs. Source of these receptors: a man aged 18 to 35 in good health. Some clones in this sample may be carry-over from other donors' samples. CDR3s include the opening cysteine and the closing phenylalanine or tryptophan. Fields, in order: D gene, V gene, J gene, CDR3 protein, CDR3 DNA. The D gene is left open where the match is weak.

-	TRBV5-1	TRBJ2-5	CASSLQGPNIQETQYF	TGCGCCAGCAGCCTGCAAGGACCCAACATCCAAGAGACCCAGTACTTC
-	TRBV25-1	TRBJ2-7	CASSDSGILGYDEQYF	TGTGCCAGCAGTGACTCAGGGATCCTTGGCTACGACGAGCAGTACTTC
TRBD1	TRBV27	TRBJ2-7	CASSLLFRDRGYYEQYF	TGTGCCAGCAGTTTACTTTTCCGGGACAGGGGCTACTACGAGCAGTACTTC
-	TRBV5-1	TRBJ2-2	CASSLLGLDTGELFF	TGCGCCAGCAGCTTGTTGGGGTTGGACACCGGGGAGCTGTTTTTT
-	TRBV7-9	TRBJ1-4	CASGRTDYNEKLFF	TGTGCCAGCGGTCGGACAGACTATAATGAAAAACTGTTTTTT
-	TRBV5-8	TRBJ1-1	CASIGGAGTEAFF	TGTGCCAGCATTGGGGGGGCTGGGACTGAAGCTTTCTTT
-	TRBV5-8	TRBJ2-3	CASSLARAGGDTQYF	TGTGCCAGCAGCTTGGCGAGGGCCGGGGGAGATACGCAGTATTTT
-	TRBV4-2	TRBJ2-2	CASSQDRVVGELFF	TGTGCCAGCAGCCAAGATCGAGTAGTCGGGGAGCTGTTTTTT
-	TRBV6-6	TRBJ2-5	CASSLGTAQETQYF	TGTGCCAGCAGTCTAGGGACTGCTCAAGAGACCCAGTACTTC
TRBD1	TRBV30	TRBJ2-6	CAWSTGGSGANVLTF	TGTGCCTGGAGTACAGGGGGCTCTGGGGCCAACGTCCTGACTTTC
-	TRBV7-9	TRBJ2-5	CASLDRFTWGNQETQYF	TGTGCCAGCCTCGACAGGTTCACCTGGGGGAACCAAGAGACCCAGTACTTC
-	TRBV15	TRBJ2-2	CATSRLPRAGELFF	TGTGCCACCAGCAGACTCCCTAGGGCCGGGGAGCTGTTTTTT
-	TRBV29-1	TRBJ1-1	CSARVLDTEAFF	TGCAGCGCCCGGGTTCTGGACACTGAAGCTTTCTTT
TRBD2	TRBV4-3	TRBJ2-5	CASSQDRSSGRKETQYF	TGCGCCAGCAGCCAAGATAGGTCTAGCGGGAGGAAAGAGACCCAGTACTTC
-	TRBV19	TRBJ2-2	CASSIVAAGELFF	TGTGCCAGTAGTATAGTGGCAGCCGGGGAGCTGTTTTTT